This T cell receptor beta chain was captured by sequencing in a study of T cell clonotyping in hematopoietic cell transplantation. Blood collection times were about day -28 and days 30, 100, 180 posttransplant. The CDR3 length is 17 residues. V was cut by 0 bases and J by 3 bases, with 17 bases left in between. Germline lookup yields CDR1 GTSNPN and CDR2 SVGIG (reference sequence). Whole-study results and caveats: No sorting was done, leaving CD4 and CD8 contributions mixed. Higher Inverse Simpson Index values in graft donor and pretransplant recipient predicted broader posttransplant TCR diversity.

Worth noting for this clone: Antigen specificity is unknown.

Data came from immunoSEQ multiplex PCR; TCRdb stores just in-frame clones and leaves some out. The sample records thousands of clones, about 98% being singletons. This sequence joins TRBV30 and TRBJ1-4, with D possibly matching TRBD1 (5 bases). The clonotype was recovered from a male patient aged 60-70 years who had an allogeneic stem cell transplant from a related donor, so the T cells may come from the graft donor. Some clones in this sample may be carry-over from other donors' samples. This material consisted of PBMCs, taken 30 days after allogeneic stem cell transplant. The CDR3 protein is CAWSVLGRALANEKLFF. Here the CDR3 DNA reads TGTGCCTGGAGTGTATTAGGCAGGGCTCTCGCTAATGAAAAACTGTTTTTT.